These 21 T cell receptor beta chains came from one sample sequenced in a study of PD-1 blockade in classical Hodgkin lymphoma (TCRdb year 2020). Libraries came from the immunoSEQ multiplex PCR assay. TCRdb took over this immuneACCESS table, retaining in-frame rearrangements with V and J assigned. Such tables are incomplete; in checked studies, under half of the missing clones stem from an unresolved V gene, and the remainder is unexplained. Within this sample are 53,000 or so clones, with approximately 81% of them counted one time only. About 15% of the sample goes to the ten largest clones. Per the publication, the time point label means: cycle 1 day 1 (C1D1), immediately before nivolumab initiation. Every trial patient had relapsed after autologous stem cell transplantation, and cohorts A, B and C differed in prior brentuximab vedotin exposure. Sequencing used peripheral blood mononuclear cells (PBMCs), obtained at baseline. The receptor source for this set is a human donor with classical Hodgkin lymphoma.

V and J are TRBV10-3 and TRBJ1-2, with TRBD1 matching over 8 bases. Losses at the gene ends were 10 bases for V and 10 bases for J; bases not matched to a gene: 14. The CDR3 is made up of 13 amino acids. Germline values: CDR1 ENHRY, CDR2 SYGVKD. CDR3 region: CASRTGTGGFYTF. The CDR3, as DNA: TGTGCCAGCAGGACCGGGACAGGTGGTTTCTACACCTTC.

V and J are TRBV9 and TRBJ2-7; 8 bases match TRBD2. Germline V lookup: CDR1 SGDLS, CDR2 YYNGEE. The V segment lost 0 bases and the J segment 7 bases; nucleotides outside the gene matches: 12. The CDR3 is made up of 16 amino acids. CDR3 DNA sequence: TGTGCCAGCAGCGTAGCTGCAGCGGGAGTGGCAGGGGAGCAGTACTTC. This gives the protein CASSVAAAGVAGEQYF.

CDR3 coding DNA: TGTGCCTGGACTCCATTTAGCGAATACAATGAGCAGTTCTTC. It translates to CAWTPFSEYNEQFF. The chain combines TRBV30 with TRBJ2-1, with D tentatively TRBD2 (5 bases). This CDR3 has 14 residues. V lost 4 bases, J lost 4 bases, and 14 bases lay in between. The germline gives CDR1 GTSNPN, CDR2 SVGIG (reference sequence).

The chain has TRBV5-6 and TRBJ2-1; D is perhaps TRBD2 (6 bases). CDR3 size: 13 residues. CDR1 SGHDT and CDR2 YYEEEE come from the germline V gene. V was shortened by 1 base and J by 9 bases, with 11 bases between the two germline ends. The CDR3 region has the DNA TGTGCCAGCAGCTTGACGGGGGTCCCTGAGCAGTTCTTC. It encodes CASSLTGVPEQFF.

The sample holds one count of this clone. This chain connects TRBV18 to TRBJ2-2; D is unclear. The CDR3 is made up of 14 amino acids. V was clipped by 3 bases and J by 6 bases, with 11 bases between them. Germline CDR1 reads KGHSH; CDR2 reads LQKENI. The CDR3 protein is CASSPNQEAGELFF. The CDR3, as DNA: TGTGCCAGCTCACCCAACCAAGAGGCCGGGGAGCTGTTTTTT.

The rearrangement joins TRBV5-1 to TRBJ1-3; no definite D call. The CDR3 sequence is 14 residues long. Trimming shortened V by 0 bases and J by 2 bases, and 6 bases separated the two germline ends. Looked up from germline, CDR1 is SGHRS and CDR2 is YFSETQ. CDR3 bases: TGCGCCAGCAGCTTGGGCGATACTGGAAACACCATATATTTT. It encodes CASSLGDTGNTIYF.

The rearrangement uses TRBV6-5 and TRBJ2-7, with D possibly called TRBD1 or TRBD2 (5 bases each). The V gene's germline CDR1 is MNHEY and CDR2 SVGAGI. This CDR3 has 14 residues. Trimming cost V 5 bases and J 0 bases, with 11 bases left between them. CDR3 amino acids: CASSLRGTSYEQYF. CDR3 in DNA: TGTGCCAGCAGTCTGAGGGGAACCTCCTACGAGCAGTACTTC.

The J gene is TRBJ1-5, the V gene TRBV7-2; possible D gene TRBD1, 6 bases. This CDR3 is 16 amino acids long. Trimming removed 1 base at V and 3 bases at J, with 13 bases between. Germline CDR1 reads SGHTA; CDR2 reads FQGNSA. The CDR3 is CASSLVGGAINQPQHF. In nucleotides, the CDR3 is TGTGCCAGCAGCTTAGTGGGGGGCGCGATCAATCAGCCCCAGCATTTT.

This chain links TRBV10-2 with TRBJ1-4; D remains ambiguous. Germline V gene data show CDR1 as WSHSY and CDR2 as SAAADI. CDR3 size: 13 residues. Trimming cost V 6 bases and J 8 bases, with 13 bases left between them. The chain's CDR3 is CASRLSGPEKLFF. The CDR3 nucleotides are TGCGCCAGCAGGTTAAGTGGCCCAGAAAAACTGTTTTTT.

The chain recombines TRBV25-1 with TRBJ1-1, with D possibly being TRBD1 (5 bases). The V and J ends lost 6 bases and 5 bases respectively, with 13 bases between them. Germline lookup yields CDR1 MGHDK and CDR2 SYGVNS. The CDR3 sequence is 13 residues long. In DNA form, the CDR3 reads TGTGCCAGCAGCCCCCAGCGGGGGACTGAAGCTTTCTTT. It codes for CASSPQRGTEAFF.

This chain links TRBV10-3 with TRBJ2-3; 8 bases fit TRBD2. J gave up 4 bases and V 6 bases, and 9 bases lay outside the gene matches. Germline V lookup: CDR1 ENHRY, CDR2 SYGVKD. The CDR3 covers 15 residues. CDR3 protein: CAISGRALSADTQYF. CDR3 DNA sequence: TGTGCCATCAGCGGGAGGGCCCTAAGCGCAGATACGCAGTATTTT.

The gene calls are TRBV19 and TRBJ2-2; D is unclear. Germline values: CDR1 LNHDA, CDR2 SQIVND (reference sequence). Trimming stripped 6 bases from V and 6 bases from J, with 8 bases between. The length of the CDR3 is 12 residues. The CDR3 is CASRKAPGELFF. DNA for the CDR3: TGTGCCAGTAGAAAGGCCCCCGGGGAGCTGTTTTTT.

The rearrangement joins TRBV19 to TRBJ1-5; no definite D call. Germline CDR1 is LNHDA and CDR2 is SQIVND (reference sequence). Trimming stripped 8 bases from V and 0 bases from J, with 17 bases between. The CDR3 extends over 16 amino acids. CDR3 region: CASESVPFFSNQPQHF. In DNA, the CDR3 is TGTGCCAGTGAATCAGTTCCGTTCTTTAGCAATCAGCCCCAGCATTTT.

The chain links TRBV7-2 to TRBJ2-6; 7 bases align to TRBD1. CDR3 length: 16 amino acids. The V gene end was trimmed by 2 bases and the J gene end by 4 bases; junction bases not matched to a gene: 5. The germline V gene encodes CDR1 SGHTA and CDR2 FQGNSA. The CDR3 protein is CASSLLQGFGANVLTF. The CDR3, as DNA: TGTGCCAGCAGCTTATTACAGGGGTTCGGGGCCAACGTCCTGACTTTC.

The chain couples TRBV6-5 to TRBJ1-5, with D unresolved. CDR1 and CDR2 (germline): MNHEY, SVGAGI. The CDR3 extends over 15 amino acids. V was clipped by 6 bases and J by 2 bases, with 14 bases between them. CDR3: CASRPETGGNQPQHF. DNA for the CDR3: TGTGCCAGCAGGCCGGAGACGGGAGGCAATCAGCCCCAGCATTTT.

This clone was seen more than once but under ten times. The chain joins TRBV10-3 to TRBJ1-5, with 7 bases matching TRBD1. Germline CDR1 ENHRY, CDR2 SYGVKD. The CDR3 runs 13 residues. V shed 6 bases, J shed 5 bases, and the junction held 4 bases outside the gene matches. CDR3 in DNA: TGTGCCATCAGGACAGGGCGCGATCAGCCCCAGCATTTT. The encoded protein is CAIRTGRDQPQHF.

The chain has TRBV10-3 and TRBJ2-5; 7 nucleotides align to TRBD1. This CDR3 has 13 amino acids. V was clipped by 4 bases and J by 2 bases; unmatched bases: 1. Germline V gene data show CDR1 as ENHRY and CDR2 as SYGVKD. The DNA for the CDR3 is TGTGCCATCAGTGGGGGACAGCAAGAGACCCAGTACTTC. Its protein is CAISGGQQETQYF.

CDR3 in DNA: TGTGCCTGGCAAGGGGGGACTGAAGCTTTCTTT. This sequence encodes CAWQGGTEAFF. This sequence joins TRBV30 and TRBJ1-1; the D gene is possibly TRBD1 (6 bases). CDR1 is GTSNPN, CDR2 SVGIG, per germline (reference sequence). Trimming took 5 bases from V and 5 from J, leaving 9 bases between them. The CDR3 has 11 amino acids.

V is TRBV7-9 and J is TRBJ1-5; D is undetermined. The CDR3 is 16 residues long. The germline CDR1 and CDR2 sequences are SEHNR and FQNEAQ (reference sequence). The ends were cut back, 1 base at V and 2 bases at J, with 12 bases in the middle. The CDR3 nucleotides read TGTGCCAGCAGCTTAGGATTCAAGAAAGGCAATCAGCCCCAGCATTTT. It specifies CASSLGFKKGNQPQHF.

The chain is built from TRBV19 and TRBJ1-1; D unresolved. V was clipped by 2 bases and J by 7 bases, with 8 bases between them. The CDR3 totals 12 residues. Germline lookup yields CDR1 LNHDA and CDR2 SQIVND (reference sequence). The CDR3 reads CASSILDGEAFF. In DNA form, the CDR3 reads TGTGCCAGTAGTATATTAGACGGTGAAGCTTTCTTT.

This chain connects TRBV5-1 to TRBJ2-5, with 13 bases lining up with TRBD2. The J segment lost 0 bases and the V segment lost 4 bases, leaving 6 bases of the junction unmatched. The germline CDR1 and CDR2 sequences are SGHRS and YFSETQ. This CDR3 spans 17 amino acids. The CDR3 is CASSQGLAGPYQETQYF. For the CDR3, the DNA is TGCGCCAGCAGCCAGGGACTAGCGGGACCGTACCAAGAGACCCAGTACTTC.